The 30 T cell receptor beta chains listed next were all sequenced from one sample in a study of cytomegalovirus exposure and HLA in healthy donors. The PCR employed 60 Vbeta primers together with 13 Jbeta primers. TCRdb's table, derived via immunoSEQ multiplex PCR, lists solely in-frame clones and lacks some. Of about 220,000 clones listed, less than 85% are singletons. The sample taken for sequencing was PBMCs. The receptors originated from a man aged 18-30 years in good health and CMV-seronegative.

This clone appeared a few times. The chain is built from TRBV11-1 and TRBJ2-1; TRBD1 aligns across 11 bases. Trimming removed 5 bases from V and 6 bases from J; junction bases left unmatched: 3. The CDR3 is 14 amino acids. The V gene's germline CDR1 is SGHAT and CDR2 FQDESV (reference sequence). CDR3 loop: CASSRTGGGNEQFF. CDR3 bases: TGTGCCAGCAGCCGGACAGGGGGCGGCAATGAGCAGTTCTTC. The whole variable domain, remainder taken from reference TRBV11-1 and TRBJ2-1, is EAEVAQSPRYKITEKSQAVAFWCDPISGHATLYWYRQILGQGPELLVQFQDESVVDDSQLPKDRFSAERLKGVDSTLKIQPAELGDSAMYLCASSRTGGGNEQFFGPGTRLTVL.

The J gene is TRBJ2-7, the V gene TRBV7-2, with 12 bases lining up with TRBD2. The V segment lost 5 bases and the J segment 7 bases; nucleotides outside the gene matches: 6. Germline V gene lookup returns CDR1 SGHTA and CDR2 FQGNSA. CDR3 length: 14 residues. For the CDR3, the DNA is TGTGCCAGCAGCCTACGACTAGCGGGAGAGGAGCAGTACTTC. The encoded protein is CASSLRLAGEEQYF.

The chain employs TRBV30 and TRBJ1-6, with 7 bases matching TRBD1. CDR3 length equals 14 residues. Per the germline V gene, CDR1 is GTSNPN and CDR2 is SVGIG (reference sequence). With 2 bases clipped from V and 7 bases from J, the junction kept 5 bases outside the gene matches. Here the CDR3 reads CAWSMGQKNSPLHF. DNA of the CDR3: TGTGCCTGGAGTATGGGACAGAAAAATTCACCCCTCCACTTT.

Of note for this clone: Other DNA sequences in this specimen translate into the identical CDR3. V is TRBV6-5 and J is TRBJ1-1; tentative D call: TRBD1 (5 bases). The CDR3 consists of 13 residues. The germline V and J ends were trimmed by 5 bases and 3 bases, with 10 bases remaining between them. Germline CDR1 reads MNHEY; CDR2 reads SVGAGI. The CDR3 coding sequence is TGTGCCAGCAGTCCGGACACCTACACTGAAGCTTTCTTT. Encoded protein: CASSPDTYTEAFF.

The table lists this clone with a few counts. V gene TRBV28 combines with J gene TRBJ1-1; 7 bases match TRBD1. CDR1 MDHEN and CDR2 SYDVKM come from the germline V gene. Trimming at V came to 10 bases and at J to 6 bases, leaving 11 bases not matched to a gene. This CDR3 is built from 13 residues. CDR3 sequence (DNA): TGTGCCACCACGGGACAGTATCTTTCTGAAGCTTTCTTT. Translating it yields CATTGQYLSEAFF.

The chain employs TRBV29-1 and TRBJ1-1; tentative D call: TRBD1 (6 bases). V dropped 7 bases and J dropped 3 bases, with 12 bases sitting between them. CDR1 is SQVTM, CDR2 ANQGSEA, per germline. CDR3 length: 12 residues. The CDR3 sequence is CSADRTDTEAFF. DNA of the CDR3: TGCAGCGCTGACAGGACTGACACTGAAGCTTTCTTT.

The chain has TRBV18 and TRBJ2-7; 10 nucleotides match TRBD2. V shed 1 base and J 0 bases; nucleotides not matched to a gene: 9. Germline CDR1 reads KGHSH; CDR2 reads LQKENI. CDR3 length: 18 residues. The CDR3: CASSPRSTSGAFSYEQYF. In DNA form, the CDR3 reads TGTGCCAGCTCACCACGTAGTACTAGCGGGGCGTTCTCCTACGAGCAGTACTTC.

The V call is TRBV11-2, the J call TRBJ2-5; D perhaps matches TRBD2 (7 bases). Trimming cost V 4 bases and J 4 bases, with 22 bases left between them. CDR1 SGHAT and CDR2 FQNNGV come from the germline V gene. This CDR3 region has 17 residues. CDR3: CASSSTSLGGGAETQYF. For the CDR3, the DNA is TGTGCCAGCAGCTCCACCTCCTTAGGGGGGGGAGCAGAGACCCAGTACTTC. Full variable domain (missing parts from reference TRBV11-2 and TRBJ2-5): EAGVAQSPRYKIIEKRQSVAFWCNPISGHATLYWYQQILGQGPKLLIQFQNNGVVDDSQLPKDRFSAERLKGVDSTLKIQPAKLEDSAVYLCASSSTSLGGGAETQYFGPGTRLLVL.

CDR3 protein: CASSGGLAGYNEQFF. CDR3 sequence (DNA): TGTGCCAGCAGTGGGGGACTAGCGGGGTACAATGAGCAGTTCTTC. J is TRBJ2-1 and V is TRBV2; 13 positions match TRBD2. CDR1 is SNHLY and CDR2 is FYNNEI in the germline V gene. The CDR3 totals 15 residues. The V and J ends lost 4 bases and 4 bases, in that order; junction bases with no gene match: 1.

This clone was observed many times. The chain carries TRBV6-1 and TRBJ2-3; 9 bases line up with TRBD2. Germline V gene lookup returns CDR1 MNHNS and CDR2 SASEGT. The CDR3 covers 15 residues. With 2 bases clipped from V and 0 bases from J, the junction kept 0 bases outside the gene matches. The CDR3 region has the DNA TGTGCCAGCAGTGAACTAGCGGGAAGCACAGATACGCAGTATTTT. This translates into CASSELAGSTDTQYF.

The V gene is TRBV7-2, the J gene TRBJ2-4; TRBD2 matches at 7 bases. The CDR3 contains 17 residues. The ends lost 4 bases at V and 2 bases at J; junction bases unmatched: 11. Looked up from germline, CDR1 is SGHTA and CDR2 is FQGNSA. The CDR3 here is CASSWGGRGAPKNIQYF. CDR3 coding DNA: TGTGCCAGCAGCTGGGGGGGTAGGGGCGCCCCCAAAAACATTCAGTACTTC.

CDR3 sequence: CASSFGSRAYNEQFF. For the CDR3, the DNA is TGTGCCAGCAGCTTTGGTTCGAGGGCCTACAATGAGCAGTTCTTC. V usage is TRBV7-9 and J usage is TRBJ2-1, with TRBD2 as a possible D gene (5 bases). Germline CDR1 reads SEHNR; CDR2 reads FQNEAQ (reference sequence). The CDR3 is made up of 15 amino acids. V lost 3 bases, J lost 2 bases, and 11 bases lay in between.

This clone turned up a few times. The gene calls are TRBV30 and TRBJ1-5, with D hard to call. Deletions cut 2 bases from V and 0 bases from J, with 8 bases between. Looked up from germline, CDR1 is GTSNPN and CDR2 is SVGIG (reference sequence). The CDR3 extends over 14 amino acids. CDR3 loop: CAWSKTDSNQPQHF. CDR3 in DNA: TGTGCCTGGAGTAAAACAGATAGCAATCAGCCCCAGCATTTT. Based on the CDR3 plus reference TRBV30 and TRBJ1-5, the full variable domain is SQTIHQWPATLVQPVGSPLSLECTVEGTSNPNLYWYRQAAGRGLQLLFYSVGIGQISSEVPQNLSASRPQDRQFILSSKKLLLSDSGFYLCAWSKTDSNQPQHFGDGTRLSIL.

The chain joins TRBV5-1 to TRBJ2-7; TRBD2 is a possible D gene (6 bases). Trimming removed 4 bases at V and 4 bases at J, with 18 bases between. CDR1 and CDR2 (germline): SGHRS, YFSETQ. This CDR3 is built from 15 residues. DNA of the CDR3: TGCGCCAGCAGCGGTTTGGGTAGCGGAGGGTACGAGCAGTACTTC. It translates to CASSGLGSGGYEQYF.

This clone turned up a few times. Other DNA sequences in the sample encode the same CDR3. This sequence joins TRBV13 and TRBJ1-2; TRBD1 aligns across 8 bases. V lost 0 bases and J lost 3; bases outside the gene matches: 0. Germline lookup yields CDR1 PRHDT and CDR2 FYEKMQ (reference sequence). The CDR3 loop spans 14 amino acids. The CDR3 loop is CASSLGTGDYGYTF. The CDR3 DNA follows: TGTGCCAGCAGCTTAGGGACAGGGGACTATGGCTACACCTTC.

V gene TRBV2 combines with J gene TRBJ1-4, with D maybe TRBD1 (5 bases). Germline V gives CDR1 SNHLY, CDR2 FYNNEI. The CDR3 loop spans 15 amino acids. Trimming stripped 1 base from V and 11 bases from J, with 17 bases between. DNA for the CDR3: TGTGCCAGCAGTGAAGGGGTGCGGTCAGGGCGGAAACTGTTTTTT. It yields the protein CASSEGVRSGRKLFF. Together with reference TRBV2 and TRBJ1-4, the CDR3 gives the full variable domain: EPEVTQTPSHQVTQMGQEVILRCVPISNHLYFYWYRQILGQKVEFLVSFYNNEISEKSEIFDDQFSVERPDGSNFTLKIRSTKLEDSAMYFCASSEGVRSGRKLFFGSGTQLSVL.

This chain links TRBV6-6 with TRBJ2-1; 9 bases are a match to TRBD1. In germline, CDR1 is MNHNY, CDR2 SVGAGI (reference sequence). This CDR3 region has 15 residues. Unmatched junction bases numbered 4, after V lost 5 bases and J lost 2 bases. CDR3 sequence: CASSTRDRAYNEQFF. CDR3 nucleotide sequence: TGTGCCAGCAGTACAAGGGACAGGGCCTACAATGAGCAGTTCTTC.

The chain couples TRBV6-1 to TRBJ2-2, with 14 bases that match TRBD2. After removal of 3 bases from V and 5 bases from J, the junction contained 8 bases not matched to a gene. This CDR3 contains 18 residues. In germline, CDR1 is MNHNS, CDR2 SASEGT. CDR3 coding DNA: TGTGCCAGCAGTGAGCCGGGACTAGCGGGAGTAGGGACCGGGGAGCTGTTTTTT. It specifies CASSEPGLAGVGTGELFF.

The V gene is TRBV30, the J gene TRBJ1-1, with D uncertain. Germline V lookup: CDR1 GTSNPN, CDR2 SVGIG (reference sequence). This CDR3 is 11 amino acids long. Trimming cost V 1 base and J 6 bases, with 6 bases left between them. The CDR3 sequence: CAWSGGAEAFF. CDR3 bases: TGTGCCTGGAGTGGAGGCGCTGAAGCTTTCTTT.

The chain is built from TRBV5-4 and TRBJ1-3; unclear D gene. CDR3 length: 13 amino acids. The germline V and J ends were trimmed by 4 bases and 3 bases, with 8 bases remaining between them. The V gene's germline CDR1 is SGHNT and CDR2 YYREEE (reference sequence). CDR3 in amino acids: CASSVNSGNTIYF. DNA of the CDR3: TGTGCCAGCAGCGTAAACAGTGGAAACACCATATATTTT. The full variable domain, in which reference TRBV5-4 and TRBJ1-3 provide the parts outside the CDR3, is ETGVTQSPTHLIKTRGQQVTLRCSSQSGHNTVSWYQQALGQGPQFIFQYYREEENGRGNFPPRFSGLQFPNYSSELNVNALELDDSALYLCASSVNSGNTIYFGEGSWLTVV.

This chain uses TRBV18 with TRBJ2-7; a possible D gene is TRBD2 (5 bases). The CDR3 is made up of 14 amino acids. Per germline, CDR1 KGHSH and CDR2 LQKENI. With 3 bases removed from V and 2 bases from J, the gap between germline ends came to 11 bases. The CDR3 sequence: CASSPPSGPYEQYF. CDR3 nucleotide sequence: TGTGCCAGCTCACCGCCCAGCGGACCCTACGAGCAGTACTTC.

J is TRBJ2-3 and V is TRBV5-1; perhaps TRBD2 as D (5 bases). V gave up 0 bases and J gave up 2 bases, with 10 bases separating them. Germline values: CDR1 SGHRS, CDR2 YFSETQ. The CDR3 runs 15 residues. The CDR3 DNA is TGCGCCAGCAGCTTGGGTAGCGTCCTCACAGATACGCAGTATTTT. Its protein product is CASSLGSVLTDTQYF. Together with reference TRBV5-1 and TRBJ2-3, the CDR3 gives the full variable domain: KAGVTQTPRYLIKTRGQQVTLSCSPISGHRSVSWYQQTPGQGLQFLFEYFSETQRNKGNFPGRFSGRQFSNSRSEMNVSTLELGDSALYLCASSLGSVLTDTQYFGPGTRLTVL.

The chain recombines TRBV28 with TRBJ1-6, with D possibly matching TRBD1 (5 bases). The CDR3 extends over 17 amino acids. Germline assignment: CDR1 MDHEN and CDR2 SYDVKM. Trimming pared 2 bases from V and 9 bases from J, leaving 20 bases between. This chain's CDR3 is CASSLGPPTALGSPLHF. CDR3 bases: TGTGCCAGCAGTTTAGGGCCCCCGACAGCCTTAGGTTCACCCCTCCACTTT.

The V call is TRBV7-3, the J call TRBJ2-3; TRBD1 agrees at 9 bases. This CDR3 is built from 18 residues. Germline lookup yields CDR1 SGHTA and CDR2 FQGTGA. Trimming took 5 bases from V and 6 from J; bases not matched to a gene: 18. The CDR3 spells CASSDRGISLAGSDTQYF. The CDR3 bases are TGTGCCAGCAGCGACAGGGGGATAAGCCTGGCGGGAAGCGATACGCAGTATTTT.

J is TRBJ2-7 and V is TRBV6-1; 14 nucleotides match TRBD2. Trimming took 2 bases from V and 2 from J; bases not matched to a gene: 2. Germline loops: CDR1 MNHNS, CDR2 SASEGT. The CDR3 is made up of 16 amino acids. The CDR3 loop reads CASSEKTSGRAYEQYF. Written as DNA, the CDR3 is TGTGCCAGCAGTGAAAAGACTAGCGGGAGGGCCTACGAGCAGTACTTC.

The rearrangement joins TRBV7-8 to TRBJ1-1, with 7 bases that match TRBD1. Losses at the gene ends were 5 bases for V and 2 bases for J; bases not matched to a gene: 2. The CDR3 is 13 amino acids. Germline V gives CDR1 SGHVS, CDR2 FQNEAQ. CDR3 in amino acids: CASSRDSNTEAFF. As DNA, the CDR3 is TGTGCCAGCAGCCGGGACAGTAACACTGAAGCTTTCTTT.

The genes are TRBV28 and TRBJ1-5; 7 bases align to TRBD1. CDR3 length: 11 amino acids. With 8 bases clipped from V and 6 bases from J, the junction kept 1 base outside the gene matches. Germline V gives CDR1 MDHEN, CDR2 SYDVKM. The CDR3, as DNA: TGTGCCAGCCAGGGGGGTCAGCCCCAGCATTTT. Encoded protein: CASQGGQPQHF. Filled out from reference TRBV28 and TRBJ1-5, the complete variable domain reads DVKVTQSSRYLVKRTGEKVFLECVQDMDHENMFWYRQDPGLGLRLIYFSYDVKMKEKGDIPEGYSVSREKKERFSLILESASTNQTSMYLCASQGGQPQHFGDGTRLSIL.

The chain couples TRBV7-9 to TRBJ2-1; D gene ambiguous. CDR3 size: 16 residues. The germline V gene has CDR1 SEHNR and CDR2 FQNEAQ (reference sequence). Trimming took off 5 bases at V and 8 bases at J, with 22 bases between the two ends. The CDR3 reads CASSQGPGSIFDEQFF. CDR3 bases: TGTGCCAGCAGCCAAGGTCCGGGTAGTATATTTGATGAGCAGTTCTTC. Variable domain in full (rest from reference TRBV7-9 and TRBJ2-1): DTGVSQNPRHKITKRGQNVTFRCDPISEHNRLYWYRQTLGQGPEFLTYFQNEAQLEKSRLLSDRFSAERPKGSFSTLEIQRTEQGDSAMYLCASSQGPGSIFDEQFFGPGTRLTVL.

The chain is built from TRBV29-1 and TRBJ1-6; D is perhaps TRBD1 (5 bases). This CDR3 is 14 amino acids long. The germline V and J ends were trimmed by 7 bases and 7 bases, with 17 bases remaining between them. Germline V CDR1 and CDR2: SQVTM, ANQGSEA. CDR3: CSARGLGPNSPLHF. Here the CDR3 DNA reads TGCAGCGCGAGGGGACTTGGCCCGAATTCACCCCTCCACTTT.

The sample holds one count of this clone. The genes are TRBV6-5 and TRBJ1-1; tentatively, D is TRBD1 (5 bases). Germline V gene sequence: CDR1 MNHEY, CDR2 SVGAGI. Trimming stripped 4 bases from V and 5 bases from J, with 11 bases between. This CDR3 spans 13 amino acids. The chain's CDR3 is CASSSVGGTEAFF. In nucleotides, the CDR3 is TGTGCCAGCAGTTCCGTGGGGGGGACTGAAGCTTTCTTT.